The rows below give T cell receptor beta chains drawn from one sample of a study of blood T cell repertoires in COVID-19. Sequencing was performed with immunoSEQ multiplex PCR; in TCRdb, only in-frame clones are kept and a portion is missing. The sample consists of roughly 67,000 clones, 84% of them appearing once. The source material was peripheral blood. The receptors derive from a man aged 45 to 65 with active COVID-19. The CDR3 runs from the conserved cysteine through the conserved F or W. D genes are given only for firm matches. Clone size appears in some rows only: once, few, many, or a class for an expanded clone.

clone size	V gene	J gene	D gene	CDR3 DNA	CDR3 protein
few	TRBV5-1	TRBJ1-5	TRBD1	TGCGCCAGCAGCGTATGGACAGGTCCGAATCAGCCCCAGCATTTT	CASSVWTGPNQPQHF
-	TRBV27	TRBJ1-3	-	TGTGCCAGCAGTTTATCGAGCCTCTCTGGAAACACCATATATTTT	CASSLSSLSGNTIYF
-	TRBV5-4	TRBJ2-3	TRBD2	TGTGCCAGCAGCCCCCGGGTAGGGGAGGGGGATACGCAGTATTTT	CASSPRVGEGDTQYF
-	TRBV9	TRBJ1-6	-	TGTGCCAGCAGCGTAGAGTTCGACAGCTCCTATAATTCACCCCTCCACTTT	CASSVEFDSSYNSPLHF
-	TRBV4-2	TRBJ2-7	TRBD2	TGTGCCAGCAGCCAAGACCTAGCGGGAGGGTTGGCCGAGCAGTACTTC	CASSQDLAGGLAEQYF
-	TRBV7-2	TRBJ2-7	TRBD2	TGTGCCAGCAAGAAAATTGGGGGGACTAGCGTCTACGAGCAGTACTTC	CASKKIGGTSVYEQYF
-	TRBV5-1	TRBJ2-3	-	TGCGCCAGCAGCTTAGGACAGACCACAGATACGCAGTATTTT	CASSLGQTTDTQYF
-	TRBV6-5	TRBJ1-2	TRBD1	TGTGCCAGCAGTTACCTAAGGACAGGGGGCGCCTATGGCTACACCTTC	CASSYLRTGGAYGYTF
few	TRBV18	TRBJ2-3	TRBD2	TGTGCCAGCTCACCGGGCTCTAGCGGGCCAGACCCTGCACGCACAGATACGCAGTATTTT	CASSPGSSGPDPARTDTQYF
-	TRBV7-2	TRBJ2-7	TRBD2	TGTGCCAGCAGCTTAGAGTTGGGACTAGCGGGTTACGAGCAGTACTTC	CASSLELGLAGYEQYF
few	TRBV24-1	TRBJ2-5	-	TGTGCCACAAGCAATGGACAGCAAGAGACCCAGTACTTC	CATSNGQQETQYF
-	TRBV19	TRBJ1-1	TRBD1	TGTGCCAGTAGTACCCGAACAGGGGGTAGCACTGAAGCTTTCTTT	CASSTRTGGSTEAFF
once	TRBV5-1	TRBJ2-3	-	TGCGCCAGCAACTTGTTGGCAAGCACAGATACGCAGTATTTT	CASNLLASTDTQYF
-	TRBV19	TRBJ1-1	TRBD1	TGTGCCAGTATCCTACAGGGGGGTGTTGAAGCTTTCTTT	CASILQGGVEAFF
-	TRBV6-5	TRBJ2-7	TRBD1	TGTGCCAGCAGTTATATTGGGACAGGGAGTGTCGAGCAGTACTTC	CASSYIGTGSVEQYF
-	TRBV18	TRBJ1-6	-	TGTGCCAGCGCTATGCTTGTAGGAGCTGGGTCCTCCTATAATTCACCCCTCCACTTT	CASAMLVGAGSSYNSPLHF
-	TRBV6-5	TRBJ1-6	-	TGTGCCAGCACGGCGGGCCCATATAATTCACCCCTCCACTTT	CASTAGPYNSPLHF
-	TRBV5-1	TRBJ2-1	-	TGCGCCAGCAGCTTGCGGGGATTCCAGCGGGACAATGAGCAGTTCTTC	CASSLRGFQRDNEQFF
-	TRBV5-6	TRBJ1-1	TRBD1	TGTGCCAGCAGCTTCGGACAGGGGGGAGCTTTCTTT	CASSFGQGGAFF
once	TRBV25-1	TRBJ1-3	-	TGTGCCAGCAGTGAATTCCGCGGCGCGCGTGGAAACACCATATATTTT	CASSEFRGARGNTIYF
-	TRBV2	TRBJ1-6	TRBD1	TGTGCCAGCAGTGATTGGGGACAGGAGTCACCCCTCCACTTT	CASSDWGQESPLHF
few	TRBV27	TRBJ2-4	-	TGTGCCAGCCTCCTTCCCCGTACCGTTCTCTGGGGCGGCATTCAGTACTTC	CASLLPRTVLWGGIQYF
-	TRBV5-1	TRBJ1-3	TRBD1	TGCGCCAGCAGCCCGGACAGGGGGATCACTCTTGGTGGAAACACCATATATTTT	CASSPDRGITLGGNTIYF
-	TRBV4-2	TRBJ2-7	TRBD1	TGTGCCAGCAGCCTAGCAGAGACAGGGTCCTACGAGCAGTACTTC	CASSLAETGSYEQYF
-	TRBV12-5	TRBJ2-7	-	TGTGCTAGTGGGGAGGGGTCCTACGAGCAGTACTTC	CASGEGSYEQYF
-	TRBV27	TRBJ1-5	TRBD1	TGTGCCAGCAGGGACAGGGGGGGAGGGACCCAGCATTTT	CASRDRGGGTQHF
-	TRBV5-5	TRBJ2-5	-	TGTGCCAGCAGCCCAGTGGAGGCGGCCCAGTACTTC	CASSPVEAAQYF
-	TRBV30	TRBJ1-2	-	TGTGCCTGCCCCGGGATTGGGGATGGCTACACCTTC	CACPGIGDGYTF
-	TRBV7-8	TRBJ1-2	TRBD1	TGTGCCAGCAGCCCCTCTCCGGGGACAGGTGGAGGCTACACCTTC	CASSPSPGTGGGYTF
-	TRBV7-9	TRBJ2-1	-	TGTGCCAGCAGCACCCCAGTCGCCTACAATGAGCAGTTCTTC	CASSTPVAYNEQFF
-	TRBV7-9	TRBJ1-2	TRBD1	TGTGCCAGCAGCTTATGGGACAGGGAGAACTATGGCTACACCTTC	CASSLWDRENYGYTF
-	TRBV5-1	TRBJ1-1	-	TGCGCCAGCAGCTTGGCCCGGGTAGAACTCCAAGGGGGAGCTTTCTTT	CASSLARVELQGGAFF
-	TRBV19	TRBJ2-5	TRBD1	TGTGCCAGTAGGACAGGGGAGACCCAGTACTTC	CASRTGETQYF
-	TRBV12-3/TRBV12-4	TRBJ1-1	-	TGTGCCAGCAGTCGCCAGGGAAACACTGAAGCTTTCTTT	CASSRQGNTEAFF
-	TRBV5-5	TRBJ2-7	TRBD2	TGTGCCAGCAGCCGCCCTAGCGGGAGTATCTACGAGCAGTACTTC	CASSRPSGSIYEQYF
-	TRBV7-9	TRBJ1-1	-	TGTGCCAGCAGCTTAAAGAGCGGTGGCACTGAAGCTTTCTTT	CASSLKSGGTEAFF
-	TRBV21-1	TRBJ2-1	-	TGTGCCAGCACTGGAGGGAATGAGCAGTTCTTC	CASTGGNEQFF
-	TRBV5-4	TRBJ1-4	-	TGTGCCAGCAGCGACCCCGGGGGGGGTGAAAAACTGTTTTTT	CASSDPGGGEKLFF
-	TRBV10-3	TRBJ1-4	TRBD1	TGTGCCATCAGTGAGTCTCGTGGGACAGTTATGTTTTTT	CAISESRGTVMFF
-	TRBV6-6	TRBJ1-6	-	TGTGCCAGCCTCTCTTGGCAGGGGAATTCACCCCTCCACTTT	CASLSWQGNSPLHF
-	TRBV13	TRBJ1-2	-	TGTGCCAGCAGGGACCCAGGGGCCGCCTATGGCTACACCTTC	CASRDPGAAYGYTF
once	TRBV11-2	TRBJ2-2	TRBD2	TGTGCCAGCAGCGTCACCGGCGGGAGGGACACCGGGGAGCTGTTTTTT	CASSVTGGRDTGELFF
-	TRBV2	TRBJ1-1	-	TGTGCCAGCAGTGAAGCGAGTCAGGGCTTGAACACTGAAGCTTTCTTT	CASSEASQGLNTEAFF
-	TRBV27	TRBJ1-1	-	TGTGCCAGCAGGACAGGCACTGAAGCTTTCTTT	CASRTGTEAFF
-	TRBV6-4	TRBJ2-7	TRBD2	TGTGCCAGCAGTGACTCGACCCGGACTAGTCCCTACGAGCAGTACTTC	CASSDSTRTSPYEQYF
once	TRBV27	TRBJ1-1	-	TGTGCCAGCAGTTCTGGGGCGAACACTGAAGCTTTCTTT	CASSSGANTEAFF
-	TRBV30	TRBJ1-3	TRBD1	TGTGCCTGGAGTGTAGGACAGGGTGGAAACACCATATATTTT	CAWSVGQGGNTIYF
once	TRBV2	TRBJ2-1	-	TGTGCCAGCAGTGTAACAATGTATTATGAGCAGTTCTTC	CASSVTMYYEQFF
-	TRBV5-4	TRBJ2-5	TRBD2	TGTGCCAGCAGTCCGACTAGCGGGGACTACCAAGAGACCCAGTACTTC	CASSPTSGDYQETQYF
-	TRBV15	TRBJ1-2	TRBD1	TGTGCCACCAGCAGAGGACGACTTTTACAGGGGTATGGCTACACCTTC	CATSRGRLLQGYGYTF
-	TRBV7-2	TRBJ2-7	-	TGTGCCAGCAGCTTACTCGGGAGCGGTGAATACGAGCAGTACTTC	CASSLLGSGEYEQYF
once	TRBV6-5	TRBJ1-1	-	TGTGCCAGCAGTTTATCAGCAGGGACTGAAGCTTTCTTT	CASSLSAGTEAFF
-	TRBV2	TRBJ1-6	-	TGTGCCAGCACCGACAGTCCCTTTAGGTCACCCCTCCACTTT	CASTDSPFRSPLHF
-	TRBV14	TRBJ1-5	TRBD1	TGTGCCAGCAGCCAAGGAGGGACAGGGAGACAGCCCCAGCATTTT	CASSQGGTGRQPQHF
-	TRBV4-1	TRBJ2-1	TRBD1	TGCGCCAGCAGCCCCAGGACAGGGGTCTCCTACAATGAGCAGTTCTTC	CASSPRTGVSYNEQFF
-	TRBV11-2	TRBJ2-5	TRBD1	TGTGCCAGCAGCCCCCACTCCGGGACAGGGGGCAAGACCCAGTACTTC	CASSPHSGTGGKTQYF
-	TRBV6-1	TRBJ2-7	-	TGTGCCAGCAGTGAAGGGACCACAGGGTTTGCCTACGAGCAGTACTTC	CASSEGTTGFAYEQYF
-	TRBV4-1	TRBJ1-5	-	TGCGCCAGCAGCCGACAGCGTAGCAATCAGCCCCAGCATTTT	CASSRQRSNQPQHF